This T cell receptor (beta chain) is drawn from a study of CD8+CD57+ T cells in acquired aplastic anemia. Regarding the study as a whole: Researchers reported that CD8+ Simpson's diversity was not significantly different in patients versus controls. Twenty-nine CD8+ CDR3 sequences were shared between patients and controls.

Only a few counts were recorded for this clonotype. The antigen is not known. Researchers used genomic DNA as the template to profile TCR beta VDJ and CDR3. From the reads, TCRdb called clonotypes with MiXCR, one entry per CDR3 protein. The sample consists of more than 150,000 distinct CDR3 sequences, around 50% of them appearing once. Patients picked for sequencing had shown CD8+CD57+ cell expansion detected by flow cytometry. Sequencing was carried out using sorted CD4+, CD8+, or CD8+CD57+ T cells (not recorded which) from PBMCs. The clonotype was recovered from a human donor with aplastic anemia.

The CDR3 here is CSADRNTEAFF. CDR3 DNA sequence: TGCAGTGCAGACCGGAACACTGAAGCTTTCTTT. V gene TRBV20-1 combines with J gene TRBJ1-1; no definite D call. Germline assignment: CDR1 DFQATT and CDR2 SNEGSKA (reference sequence). This CDR3 contains 11 residues. Trimming left V 6 bases short and J 1 base short, with 6 bases between.